The T cell receptor beta chain described here comes from a study of Graves' ophthalmopathy and Graves' hyperthyroidism. The study's findings and limits: A majority of expanded thyroid clonotypes exceeding 0.001 frequency were likewise present in blood.

This clonotype showed up many times. What it binds is not known. For repertoire sequencing, the TCR beta CDR3 regions were amplified from RNA transcripts. Second-round multiplex PCR came after a first-round RT-PCR that employed HTBI primers. MiXCR was run by TCRdb on the multiplex PCR reads, yielding one entry per CDR3 protein. The sample lists hundreds of thousands of distinct CDR3 sequences; about an eighth were seen once. Trimming pared 8 bases from V and 6 bases from J, leaving 22 bases between. The CDR3 is made up of 15 amino acids. The germline V gene has CDR1 SGHAT and CDR2 FQDESV (reference sequence).

V is TRBV11-1 and J is TRBJ1-1; a possible D gene is TRBD1 (5 bases). Material: blood. This clonotype was obtained from a woman aged 25 to 39 with Graves' ophthalmopathy. The CDR3, as DNA: TGTGCCAGCGGATTATCGCAGGGTTATTCTTCTGAAGCTTTCTTT. It is translated as CASGLSQGYSSEAFF.